These 25 T cell receptor beta chains were all obtained from the same sample, sequenced in a study of CD8 T cells in Susac syndrome. Random hexamers primed reverse transcription of about 0.5 to 1 ug RNA. TCRdb reprocessed the immunoSEQ multiplex PCR reads via MiXCR and lists one record per CDR3 protein. The profile covers 110,000 to 150,000 distinct CDR3 sequences, with 90% to 96% appearing a single time and over 0.065% taken by the ten largest. Material: CD4+ T cells from PBMCs. These TCRs come from a human donor with Susac syndrome.

V gene TRBV29-1 combines with J gene TRBJ2-1, with 7 nucleotides matching TRBD1. The trim removed 1 base at V and 2 bases at J, leaving 11 bases unmatched. Germline-derived CDR1 and CDR2 are SQVTM and ANQGSEA. The CDR3 is 17 amino acids. The DNA of the CDR3 is TGCAGCGTTGAAGCCCTACACCGGGACAGTACCTACAATGAGCAGTTCTTC. This sequence encodes CSVEALHRDSTYNEQFF.

V usage is TRBV28 and J usage is TRBJ2-6; D unclear. The length of the CDR3 is 15 residues. The germline CDR1 and CDR2 sequences are MDHEN and SYDVKM. Trimming took off 11 bases at V and 0 bases at J, with 14 bases between the two ends. The CDR3 bases are TGTGCCGGTTCACATAGGAGCTCTGGGGCCAACGTCCTGACTTTC. Translated, it gives CAGSHRSSGANVLTF.

The chain joins TRBV20-1 to TRBJ1-5, with D tentatively TRBD1 (5 bases). With 4 bases removed from V and 13 bases from J, the gap between germline ends came to 11 bases. Germline V gene data show CDR1 as DFQATT and CDR2 as SNEGSKA (reference sequence). The CDR3 contains 10 residues. The CDR3 here is CSATYRQQHF. The CDR3 nucleotides are TGCAGTGCTACATACAGGCAACAGCATTTT.

The chain links TRBV3-1 to TRBJ2-1; 7 nucleotides align to TRBD2. The CDR3 loop spans 16 amino acids. CDR1 is LGHDT, CDR2 YNNKEL, per germline (reference sequence). With 4 bases clipped from V and 7 bases from J, the junction kept 13 bases outside the gene matches. CDR3 nucleotide sequence: TGTGCCAGCAGCCCTGGCGGTCAGCGGGATGGGAATGAGCAGTTCTTC. This encodes CASSPGGQRDGNEQFF.

This rearrangement joins TRBV18 to TRBJ2-1, with a tentative D call TRBD1 (6 bases). V shed 3 bases and J shed 5 bases, with 17 bases lying between them. The CDR3 totals 16 residues. CDR1 and CDR2 from the germline V gene are KGHSH and LQKENI. The CDR3 sequence is CASSPGGVGANNEQFF. The DNA of the CDR3 is TGTGCCAGCTCACCGGGCGGAGTGGGGGCTAACAATGAGCAGTTCTTC.

This sequence joins TRBV20-1 and TRBJ1-6, with TRBD1 matching 12 bases. The germline V gene has CDR1 DFQATT and CDR2 SNEGSKA (reference sequence). The CDR3 is 14 residues long. V shed 3 bases and J 10 bases; nucleotides not matched to a gene: 4. The CDR3 DNA follows: TGCAGTGCTAGCCCAGGGACAGGGGGCTCACCCCTCCACTTT. This translates into CSASPGTGGSPLHF.

This clonotype was counted once. The CDR3 DNA follows: TGTGCCACCAGCAGAGAATTACAGGGGGCGGCCGGGGAGCTGTTTTTT. Translating gives CATSRELQGAAGELFF. The rearrangement uses TRBV15 and TRBJ2-2; 9 positions match TRBD1. There are 16 residues in the CDR3. J gave up 6 bases and V 0 bases, and 5 bases lay outside the gene matches. The germline V gene has CDR1 LNHNV and CDR2 YYDKDF (reference sequence). Full variable domain (remainder filled in from reference TRBV15 and TRBJ2-2): DAMVIQNPRYQVTQFGKPVTLSCSQTLNHNVMYWYQQKSSQAPKLLFHYYDKDFNNEADTPDNFQSRRPNTSFCFLDIRSPGLGDTAMYLCATSRELQGAAGELFFGEGSRLTVL.

The genes are TRBV19 and TRBJ2-6; TRBD1 aligns across 8 bases. The CDR3 covers 17 residues. Germline loops: CDR1 LNHDA, CDR2 SQIVND (reference sequence). V gave up 7 bases and J gave up 0 bases; unmatched junction bases: 8. The CDR3 DNA sequence: TGTGCCAGTACTAGGGACAGGTGGATCTCTGGGGCCAACGTCCTGACTTTC. Encoded protein: CASTRDRWISGANVLTF.

The V and J genes are TRBV13 and TRBJ2-5; D is unclear. From germline, CDR1 is PRHDT and CDR2 FYEKMQ (reference sequence). The CDR3 consists of 14 residues. V was shortened by 4 bases and J by 5 bases, with 14 bases between the two germline ends. The CDR3 sequence: CASSSLYRRETQYF. DNA for the CDR3: TGTGCCAGCAGCTCCTTGTATAGGCGGGAGACCCAGTACTTC.

Turning to this clonotype: The CDR3 end shows no conserved phenylalanine or tryptophan, and so a read error is likely. The chain carries TRBV29-1 and TRBJ1-1; 9 positions match TRBD1. The CDR3 loop spans 13 amino acids. J was trimmed by 1 base and V by 7 bases; bases with no gene match: 4. Germline V gene lookup returns CDR1 SQVTM and CDR2 ANQGSEA. The CDR3 spells CSAWDRANTEAFL. The CDR3 DNA reads as TGCAGCGCCTGGGACAGGGCGAACACTGAAGCTTTCCTT.

This clonotype has more than one count but fewer than ten. The chain couples TRBV18 to TRBJ2-7; the D is unclear. The CDR3 contains 11 residues. CDR1 and CDR2 from the germline V gene are KGHSH and LQKENI. Trimming shortened V by 6 bases and J by 4 bases, and 7 bases separated the two germline ends. The CDR3 DNA sequence: TGTGCCAGCTCTAAGGGATACGAGCAGTACTTC. This codes for CASSKGYEQYF.

This chain uses TRBV20-1 with TRBJ1-1; D not resolved. The V gene's germline CDR1 is DFQATT and CDR2 SNEGSKA (reference sequence). V was shortened by 1 base and J by 4 bases, with 13 bases between the two germline ends. There are 14 residues in the CDR3. The CDR3 sequence: CSARAQHPRTEAFF. The CDR3 DNA sequence: TGCAGTGCTAGAGCCCAGCATCCCCGCACTGAAGCTTTCTTT.

In this sample, this clonotype turned up once. The genes are TRBV9 and TRBJ1-3; no clear D gene. The CDR3 has 13 residues. The germline V and J ends were trimmed by 3 bases and 4 bases, with 8 bases remaining between them. Germline V gene data show CDR1 as SGDLS and CDR2 as YYNGEE. CDR3 sequence reads: CASSAEGGNTIYF. Here the CDR3 DNA reads TGTGCCAGCAGCGCCGAAGGCGGAAACACCATATATTTT.

This clonotype was detected only a few times. The rearrangement joins TRBV6-5 to TRBJ2-7; D ambiguous. Germline-derived CDR1 and CDR2 are MNHEY and SVGAGI. V dropped 4 bases and J dropped 0 bases, with 13 bases sitting between them. The CDR3 spans 15 residues. CDR3 protein: CASSSLSQSSYEQYF. Written as DNA, the CDR3 is TGTGCCAGCAGTTCATTAAGCCAGAGCTCCTACGAGCAGTACTTC.

This sequence joins TRBV19 and TRBJ1-1; TRBD1 aligns across 8 bases. Germline trimming cut 7 bases from V and 4 bases from J; bases unmatched to any gene: 5. This CDR3 spans 13 amino acids. Germline lookup yields CDR1 LNHDA and CDR2 SQIVND (reference sequence). In DNA, the CDR3 is TGTGCCAGTAACAACAGGGGGACCACTGAAGCTTTCTTT. This translates into CASNNRGTTEAFF. The variable domain in full, with the rest retrieved from reference TRBV19 and TRBJ1-1, is DGGITQSPKYLFRKEGQNVTLSCEQNLNHDAMYWYRQDPGQGLRLIYYSQIVNDFQKGDIAEGYSVSREKKESFPLTVTSAQKNPTAFYLCASNNRGTTEAFFGQGTRLTVV.

This clonotype showed up just once. This chain joins TRBV30 and TRBJ1-1; perhaps TRBD1 as D (5 bases). The CDR3 has 15 amino acids. Per germline, CDR1 GTSNPN and CDR2 SVGIG (reference sequence). The V end was cut by 0 bases, the J end by 0 bases, with 11 bases between. CDR3 region: CAWSVLGPMNTEAFF. The CDR3, as DNA: TGTGCCTGGAGTGTACTGGGGCCTATGAACACTGAAGCTTTCTTT.

This clonotype was detected only once. The V and J genes are TRBV27 and TRBJ2-7; the D is unclear. The V gene's germline CDR1 is MNHEY and CDR2 SMNVEV (reference sequence). With 6 bases removed from V and 3 bases from J, the gap between germline ends came to 15 bases. The CDR3 length is 14 residues. CDR3 nucleotides: TGTGCCAGCAGGTCGACAACGATGGGCTACGAGCAGTACTTC. It is translated as CASRSTTMGYEQYF.

A single count supports this clonotype. V and J are TRBV5-1 and TRBJ1-2, with 9 bases that match TRBD1. Germline assignment: CDR1 SGHRS and CDR2 YFSETQ. The trim removed 5 bases at V and 2 bases at J, leaving 7 bases unmatched. The CDR3 consists of 15 residues. Here the CDR3 reads CASSWTGADNYGYTF. DNA of the CDR3: TGCGCCAGCAGTTGGACAGGGGCGGACAACTATGGCTACACCTTC.

The V gene is TRBV28, the J gene TRBJ1-5, with D perhaps TRBD1 (5 bases). Germline V gene lookup returns CDR1 MDHEN and CDR2 SYDVKM. The CDR3 is made up of 12 amino acids. The CDR3 DNA sequence: TGTGCTTCGGGCAGGGGCAATCAGCCCCAGCATTTT. This gives the protein CASGRGNQPQHF.

The chain uses TRBV29-1 and TRBJ2-2; 9 bases agree with TRBD2. This CDR3 spans 20 amino acids. The ends lost 0 bases at V and 0 bases at J; junction bases unmatched: 14. Germline V gene data show CDR1 as SQVTM and CDR2 as ANQGSEA. The CDR3 loop is CSVEEPPGASGETNTGELFF. For the CDR3, the DNA is TGCAGCGTTGAAGAGCCCCCCGGGGCTAGCGGGGAGACGAACACCGGGGAGCTGTTTTTT.

V and J are TRBV20-1 and TRBJ1-5; TRBD1 is a possible D gene (6 bases). The CDR3 spans 14 residues. The V gene's germline CDR1 is DFQATT and CDR2 SNEGSKA (reference sequence). The ends were cut back, 0 bases at V and 7 bases at J, with 13 bases in the middle. CDR3 sequence (DNA): TGCAGTGCTAGAGATCACAGGGTCGGCCAGCCCCAGCATTTT. As protein: CSARDHRVGQPQHF.

The V call is TRBV2, the J call TRBJ1-3; 11 positions match TRBD1. Germline loops: CDR1 SNHLY, CDR2 FYNNEI. This CDR3 contains 14 residues. J gave up 4 bases and V 6 bases, and 2 bases lay outside the gene matches. The CDR3 bases are TGTGCCAGCAGGGACAGGGGGCGAGGAAACACCATATATTTT. It specifies CASRDRGRGNTIYF.

This chain links TRBV24-1 with TRBJ2-6, with D possibly TRBD1 on 6 matching bases. The V and J ends lost 4 bases and 2 bases respectively, with 14 bases between them. The CDR3 consists of 17 residues. Germline CDR1 KGHDR, CDR2 SFDVKD. CDR3: CATSDPSNRAGANVLTF. CDR3 bases: TGTGCCACCAGTGACCCCTCTAACAGGGCTGGGGCCAACGTCCTGACTTTC.

The chain has TRBV27 and TRBJ2-7; 8 bases fit TRBD2. CDR1 and CDR2 (germline): MNHEY, SMNVEV (reference sequence). With 8 bases clipped from V and 5 bases from J, the junction kept 11 bases outside the gene matches. The CDR3 spans 14 residues. CDR3 sequence: CASPQTGLGNEQYF. In DNA form, the CDR3 reads TGTGCCAGCCCTCAAACGGGACTAGGGAACGAGCAGTACTTC.

The J gene is TRBJ2-3, the V gene TRBV5-6; the D is unclear. This CDR3 is 15 amino acids long. The V gene's germline CDR1 is SGHDT and CDR2 YYEEEE. The V end lost 1 base, the J end lost 5 bases, and 14 bases lay between the germline ends. The CDR3: CASSLITASRDTQYF. CDR3 sequence (DNA): TGTGCCAGCAGCTTGATCACTGCTAGTCGAGATACGCAGTATTTT. Together with reference TRBV5-6 and TRBJ2-3, the CDR3 gives the full variable domain: DAGVTQSPTHLIKTRGQQVTLRCSPKSGHDTVSWYQQALGQGPQFIFQYYEEEERQRGNFPDRFSGHQFPNYSSELNVNALLLGDSALYLCASSLITASRDTQYFGPGTRLTVL.